These 3 T cell receptor beta chains were sequenced from one sample in a study of tumor and adjacent non-tumor tissue in lung cancer. A modified ARM-PCR protocol with three rounds of nested PCR amplified TCRbeta. TCRdb fed the multiplex PCR reads into MiXCR, producing one record per CDR3 protein. Of 48,000 or so distinct CDR3 sequences in the sample, about two thirds were seen once. RNA was extracted from bulk tissue without any cell sorting. The normal lung tissue was taken more than 3 cm from the tumor edge. The sequenced sample consisted of distant non-tumor lung tissue. Source of these receptors: a woman aged 70-85 years with non-small cell lung cancer.

Comments on this clonotype: A much larger clone is a single base away; this may be a read error. The gene calls are TRBV20-1 and TRBJ2-1; 7 nucleotides agree with TRBD2. Germline CDR1 and CDR2: DFQATT and SNEGSKA (reference sequence). This CDR3 has 15 amino acids. The J segment lost 9 bases and the V segment lost 0 bases, leaving 11 bases of the junction unmatched. The CDR3 here is CSARDPGGHDSEQFF. The CDR3 DNA is TGCAGTGCTAGAGATCCGGGAGGTCACGACAGTGAGCAGTTCTTC.

The table lists this clonotype with many counts. V gene TRBV6-1 combines with J gene TRBJ1-6; 8 nucleotides line up with TRBD1. The germline V gene encodes CDR1 MNHNS and CDR2 SASEGT. Trimming took 4 bases from V and 7 from J; bases not matched to a gene: 3. The CDR3 is 14 amino acids. The CDR3 reads CASSATGENSPLHF. The CDR3 region has the DNA TGTGCCAGCAGTGCGACAGGGGAGAATTCACCCCTCCACTTT.

In the case of this clonotype: Because the CDR3 is missing its conserved closing phenylalanine or tryptophan, this is likely a read error. The chain recombines TRBV29-1 with TRBJ1-2; 7 bases fit TRBD1. CDR1 is SQVTM and CDR2 is ANQGSEA in the germline V gene. Unmatched junction bases numbered 13, after V lost 8 bases and J lost 4 bases. This CDR3 is built from 14 residues. CDR3 protein: CSIKPTGDGYGYTY. The CDR3 DNA reads TGCAGCATAAAGCCTACAGGGGACGGCTATGGCTACACCTAC.